In this sample, the clone carrying this TCR beta chain turned up many times. Patients showing uncontrolled infection, other autoimmune disease, pregnancy or lactation were ineligible. Germline V CDR1 and CDR2: SGHTA, FQGTGA. Trimming cost V 4 bases and J 7 bases; bases outside gene matches: 4. CDR3 size: 13 residues. RNA transcripts gave rise to amplified TCR beta CDR3 regions. The HTBI primer set served for first-round RT-PCR of the TCR CDR3. TCRdb re-derived calls from the multiplex PCR reads in MiXCR, one entry per CDR3 protein. The table shows about 300,000 distinct CDR3 sequences, with 13% occurring only once. The data stem from a study of T cells in Graves' hyperthyroidism and ophthalmopathy.

Sequences were obtained from blood. This TCR came from a woman aged 25 to 45 with Graves' hyperthyroidism that later progressed to Graves' ophthalmopathy. The chain recombines TRBV7-3 with TRBJ2-1; TRBD2 agrees at 7 bases. DNA of the CDR3: TGTGCCAGCAGCTACACTAGCGAGAATGAGCAGTTCTTC. It encodes CASSYTSENEQFF.